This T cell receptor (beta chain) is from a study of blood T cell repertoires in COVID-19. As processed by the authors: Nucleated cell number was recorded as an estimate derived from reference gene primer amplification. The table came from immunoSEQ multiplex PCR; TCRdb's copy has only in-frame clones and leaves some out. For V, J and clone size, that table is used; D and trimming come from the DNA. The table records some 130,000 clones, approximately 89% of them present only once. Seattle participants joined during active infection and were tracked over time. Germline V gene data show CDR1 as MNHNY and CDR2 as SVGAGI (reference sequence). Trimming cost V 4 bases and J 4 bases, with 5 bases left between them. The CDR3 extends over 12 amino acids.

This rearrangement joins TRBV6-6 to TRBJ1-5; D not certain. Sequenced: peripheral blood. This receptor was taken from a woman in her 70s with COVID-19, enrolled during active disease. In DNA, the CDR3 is TGTGCCAGCAGTTCCCTTAATCAGCCCCAGCATTTT. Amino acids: CASSSLNQPQHF.